This T cell receptor beta chain was found in a study of human T cells and chemical hapten exposure (dated by TCRdb to about 2021). Context from the whole study: For sensitization, 2% DPC in acetone was applied to a 2 cm by 2 cm area of upper inner arm skin. Throughout the approximately 23-week study period, patients were also given weekly therapeutic DPC doses on the scalp. Patch tests used Finn chambers with 0.01% DPC on the upper back, scored after 6 days by International Contact Dermatitis Research Group standards. The patient cohort, mostly female, included alopecia areata with under or over 50% scalp involvement, alopecia totalis and alopecia universalis. Libraries were pooled for sequencing, and variation in per-sample TCR yields was attributed mainly to small differences in library volumes within the pool. The study tracked peripheral blood TCR repertoire changes in vivo during primary and secondary sensitization to the hapten diphenylcyclopropenone (DPC) in alopecia patients. Blood samples were taken from patients before sensitization (week 0) and then at 2, 6 and about 24 weeks after DPC sensitization. Around 30 alopecia patients provided blood for TCR sequencing at one to four time points (pre-sensitization, 2, 6 and 24 weeks).

For CDR1 and CDR2, the germline V gene lists SNHLY and FYNNEI. CDR3 length: 15 amino acids, cysteine to phenylalanine. Only CDR3 DNA is held: 45 bases, read in frame from base 1. Trimming accounts for 6 bases at V and 3 bases at J, while the number of junction bases matched to no gene is 10. Library method: RACE. Sequencing was carried out with a NextSeq 500. During library preparation, unique molecular identifiers were attached to individual cDNA molecules so that TCRs could be counted in a quantitative, reproducible way. From each blood RNA sample, both TCR alpha and TCR beta chains were sequenced. For the original study's pipeline: The median number of TCRs per sample was approximately 96,000, ranging from about 20,000 to 700,000. The Decombinator software suite was used to annotate V, J and CDR3 in the TCR reads. For the PS versus PT1 abundance plots, all samples were subsampled to the same number of TCRs (28,000). Expanded TCRs were defined as absent before sensitization and observed at least eight times at the 2-week time point. TCRdb reworked the public reads: Q25 trimming with fastp, MiXCR clone assembly, productive beta chains retained. Every CDR3 protein is listed once, alongside the most common genes and DNA of its rows. The V and J calls were determined by TCRdb, not by the authors. In all, the sample holds 110,000 or so distinct CDR3 sequences, and less than 40% of those were seen once. About 2.9% of the sample comes from the top ten.

What the authors observed across the whole study: Repeated subsampling changed both the strength of the expansion versus patch-test correlation and the threshold at which the correlation became significant. Significantly more large CDR3 similarity clusters were formed by expanded TCRs than by pre-sensitization or healthy control sets, consistent with antigen-driven responses. All patients had alopecia, a presumed autoimmune disease, so their immune response might differ from that of healthy individuals. DPC sensitization did not change how many TCRs were above 1 in 1000 frequency, and no evidence was found of alterations in global repertoire structure. A positive correlation was found between the number of PT1 expanded TCRs and patch test score, with significance reached at thresholds 8, 16 and 32 but not 4.

Many counts were recorded for this clonotype. Its binding antigen is unknown. No much larger clonotype is one base removed from it; base qualities were not supplied. Interpreted using the paper, the time point label stands for: patch test 3, about 24 weeks after DPC sensitization. Sample treatment or condition, as interpreted from the label and publication: therapeutic diphenylcyclopropenone sensitization with weekly scalp DPC. At each patch-test visit, blood was drawn before the patch test was applied. To be eligible, patients had to be aged 18 to 70, diagnosed with alopecia and judged suitable for DPC therapy, while pregnant patients were excluded. Unfractionated whole blood was collected in Tempus Blood RNA tubes, and total RNA was extracted from that blood.

The chain joins TRBV2 to TRBJ2-5; 7 central bases correspond to TRBD2. The origin of this receptor is a man in his forties with alopecia areata. Some clones in this sample may be carry-over from other donors' samples. Sequenced here: whole blood, sampled in connection with sensitization to the hapten diphenylcyclopropenone (DPC). The CDR3 loop reads CASSESGTSKETQYF. The DNA reads TGTGCCAGCAGCGAGAGCGGGACTTCTAAAGAGACCCAGTACTTC.